The T cell receptor beta chain under discussion was sequenced for a study of cytomegalovirus exposure and HLA in healthy donors. General study results and limits: An observed cluster of highly shared sequence variants was recorded as a likely sequencing artifact.

With 60 Vbeta and 13 Jbeta primers, the PCR was carried out. TCRdb's copy holds only in-frame clones and misses some; the assay was immunoSEQ multiplex PCR. The table lists around 65,000 clones, 60% to 80% of them singletons. Worth noting for this clone: The antigen remains undetermined.

The source material was PBMCs. This receptor was identified in a young man in good health and CMV-seronegative.

CDR3 protein: CASSGGNSPLHF. The CDR3, as DNA: TGTGCCAGCTCAGGCGGGAATTCACCCCTCCACTTT. The chain is built from TRBV18 and TRBJ1-6; D gene uncertain. The V end lost 5 bases, the J end lost 7 bases, and 6 bases lay between the germline ends. Germline V gives CDR1 KGHSH, CDR2 LQKENI. The CDR3 has 12 amino acids.